The rows below give T cell receptor beta chains drawn from one sample of a study of blood T cells in healthy people across ages. Using its own MiXCR run on the 5' RACE reads, TCRdb lists one record per CDR3 protein. The table includes around 780,000 distinct CDR3 sequences, about 61% detected once. Specimen: blood. The origin of the receptors is a man between 35 and 55 years old in good health. Each CDR3 is given with its conserved first and last residue. Clone size is shown for a subset of rows, as once, few, many or a class of expanded clone.

v_gene: TRBV6-2/TRBV6-3; len: 12; abundance: -; j_gene: TRBJ2-1; CDR3aa: CASRAGGSEQFF
v_gene: TRBV7-8; len: 13; abundance: -; j_gene: TRBJ2-2; CDR3aa: CASSGRQGGELFF
v_gene: TRBV7-2; len: 14; abundance: -; j_gene: TRBJ2-5; CDR3aa: CASSPVRQGETQYF
v_gene: TRBV12-3/TRBV12-4; len: 14; abundance: -; j_gene: TRBJ1-4; CDR3aa: CAIRDRLTNEKLFF
v_gene: TRBV11-2; len: 15; abundance: -; j_gene: TRBJ2-7; CDR3aa: CASSTSGRALNEQYF
v_gene: TRBV3-1; len: 16; abundance: -; j_gene: TRBJ2-3; CDR3aa: CASSDRGLADPDTQYF
v_gene: TRBV29-1; len: 14; abundance: few; j_gene: TRBJ2-2; CDR3aa: CSVGVTPNTGELFF
v_gene: TRBV20-1; len: 15; abundance: -; j_gene: TRBJ2-3; CDR3aa: CSARVGRGSTDTQYF
v_gene: TRBV29-1; len: 14; abundance: -; j_gene: TRBJ1-3; CDR3aa: CSAGLDRAGNTIYF
v_gene: TRBV29-1; len: 12; abundance: -; j_gene: TRBJ1-2; CDR3aa: CSVEADSGGYTF
v_gene: TRBV10-3; len: 14; abundance: -; j_gene: TRBJ1-2; CDR3aa: CAISEGADNYGYTF
v_gene: TRBV11-3; len: 16; abundance: -; j_gene: TRBJ1-6; CDR3aa: CASSLRGGSYNSPLHF
v_gene: TRBV6-2/TRBV6-3; len: 15; abundance: few; j_gene: -; CDR3aa: CASSYVAGRGETQYF
v_gene: TRBV5-1; len: 18; abundance: few; j_gene: TRBJ1-5; CDR3aa: CASSRFPDRGELGQPQHF
v_gene: TRBV4-2; len: 14; abundance: few; j_gene: -; CDR3aa: CASSPSRDRGEQYF
v_gene: TRBV12-3/TRBV12-4; len: 12; abundance: -; j_gene: TRBJ2-3; CDR3aa: CASRQEADTQYF
v_gene: TRBV7-2; len: 15; abundance: few; j_gene: TRBJ2-7; CDR3aa: CASSQAGSSRNEQYF
v_gene: TRBV7-2; len: 13; abundance: few; j_gene: -; CDR3aa: CASSLNRRGEQYF
v_gene: TRBV7-6; len: 15; abundance: -; j_gene: TRBJ1-4; CDR3aa: CASSLGSIAGEKLFF
v_gene: TRBV5-8; len: 14; abundance: -; j_gene: TRBJ2-1; CDR3aa: CASSLGVGGNEQFF
v_gene: TRBV5-6; len: 19; abundance: few; j_gene: TRBJ2-5; CDR3aa: CASSPPPGLAGGRQETQYF
v_gene: TRBV6-2/TRBV6-3; len: 16; abundance: few; j_gene: TRBJ1-6; CDR3aa: CASSYGVGRSNSPLHF
v_gene: TRBV7-2; len: 18; abundance: once; j_gene: TRBJ1-6; CDR3aa: CASSLEGSRGGLFSPLHF